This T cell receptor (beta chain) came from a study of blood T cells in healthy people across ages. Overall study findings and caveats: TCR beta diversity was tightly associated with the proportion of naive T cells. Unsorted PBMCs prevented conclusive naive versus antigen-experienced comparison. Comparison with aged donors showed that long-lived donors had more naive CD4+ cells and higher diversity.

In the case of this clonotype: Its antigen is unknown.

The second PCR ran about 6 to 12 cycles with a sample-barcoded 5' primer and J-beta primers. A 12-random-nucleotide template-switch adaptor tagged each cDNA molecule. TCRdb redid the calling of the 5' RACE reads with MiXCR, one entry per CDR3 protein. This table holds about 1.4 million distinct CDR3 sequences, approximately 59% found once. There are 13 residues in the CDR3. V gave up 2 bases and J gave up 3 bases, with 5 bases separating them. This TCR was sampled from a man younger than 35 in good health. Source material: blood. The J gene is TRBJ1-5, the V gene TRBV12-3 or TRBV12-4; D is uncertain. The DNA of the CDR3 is TGTGCCAGCAGTTTACAGATCAATCAGCCCCAGCATTTT. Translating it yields CASSLQINQPQHF.